The 13 T cell receptor beta chains below come from one sample, sequenced in a study of molecular identifiers for immune sequencing clone quantification. TCRdb reprocessed the PCR reads with MiXCR, giving one entry per CDR3 protein. The data contain 85,000 to 130,000 distinct CDR3 sequences, 36% of them singletons. The sample taken for sequencing was naive CD8+ T cells from blood, with Jurkat cell RNA spiked in. The subset is: FACS-sorted CD8+CD4-CCR7+CD45RA+ naive T cells. These TCRs come from a human donor in good health. Some libraries in this study had Jurkat cell RNA spiked in.

This clonotype was observed many times. The rearrangement uses TRBV25-1 and TRBJ2-5; D is uncertain. The germline V gene encodes CDR1 MGHDK and CDR2 SYGVNS. Trimming took 2 bases from V and 2 from J, leaving 12 bases between them. This CDR3 is built from 15 residues. CDR3 sequence reads: CASSELGDLQETQYF. DNA of the CDR3: TGTGCCAGCAGTGAACTTGGAGACCTACAAGAGACCCAGTACTTC.

A word on this clonotype: A read error is likely, as this CDR3 ends without the conserved phenylalanine or tryptophan. The chain uses TRBV28 and TRBJ2-6; 10 nucleotides line up with TRBD1. Germline V gene data show CDR1 as MDHEN and CDR2 as SYDVKM. The ends lost 3 bases at V and 2 bases at J; junction bases unmatched: 19. The CDR3 contains 22 residues. The CDR3 here is CASSLGNIPRQGAETGANVLTS. The CDR3 coding sequence is TGTGCCAGCAGTTTGGGCAATATCCCTCGACAGGGGGCTGAGACTGGGGCCAACGTCCTGACTTCC.

This clonotype was found a few times. CDR3 loop: CSVGGQGRTGELFF. CDR3 nucleotides: TGCAGCGTTGGGGGACAGGGCCGGACCGGGGAGCTGTTTTTT. The V gene is TRBV29-1, the J gene TRBJ2-2; 9 bases fit TRBD1. Germline CDR1 reads SQVTM; CDR2 reads ANQGSEA. The CDR3 length is 14 residues. V trimming: 4 bases; J trimming: 5 bases; junction bases outside the gene matches: 5.

Note on this clonotype: A read error may explain this, as a much larger clone is one base away. V gene TRBV18 combines with J gene TRBJ1-2; D is undetermined. Germline-derived CDR1 and CDR2 are KGHSH and LQKENI. CDR3 length: 14 amino acids. The ends were cut back, 4 bases at V and 7 bases at J, with 16 bases in the middle. The CDR3 DNA follows: TGTGCCAGCTCACACTCGGACCGAAGCTTTGGCTACACCTTC. It translates to CASSHSDRSFGYTF.

This clonotype was detected ten times or more. The chain combines TRBV29-1 with TRBJ2-3, with a weak D call TRBD1 (6 bases). V lost 5 bases, J lost 1 base, and 10 bases lay in between. The CDR3 spans 13 residues. Germline V lookup: CDR1 SQVTM, CDR2 ANQGSEA. The CDR3, as DNA: TGCAGCGTTTGGGGGCGCCGCACAGATACGCAGTATTTT. This gives the protein CSVWGRRTDTQYF.

V gene TRBV12-5 combines with J gene TRBJ1-1, with unresolved D. V lost 3 bases, J lost 4 bases, and 6 bases lay in between. The CDR3 is 12 amino acids. The germline CDR1 and CDR2 sequences are LGHNT and FRNRAP. The CDR3 reads CASGFSSTEAFF. In nucleotides, the CDR3 is TGTGCTAGTGGTTTTTCGTCCACTGAAGCTTTCTTT.

This clonotype occurred many times. The chain is built from TRBV11-2 and TRBJ2-3; 8 bases line up with TRBD2. The ends lost 8 bases at V and 4 bases at J; junction bases unmatched: 5. The germline gives CDR1 SGHAT, CDR2 FQNNGV. The CDR3 is 13 amino acids. CDR3 nucleotides: TGTGCCAGCTCCAGCGGGAGTGCAGATACGCAGTATTTT. Translating it yields CASSSGSADTQYF.

The genes are TRBV4-2 and TRBJ2-7, with TRBD2 matching over 9 bases. After removal of 1 base from V and 2 bases from J, the junction contained 3 bases not matched to a gene. The length of the CDR3 is 15 residues. Looked up from germline, CDR1 is LGHNA and CDR2 is YNFKEQ. The CDR3 loop is CASSQGRLAAYEQYF. DNA for the CDR3: TGTGCCAGCAGCCAAGGGAGACTAGCGGCCTACGAGCAGTACTTC.

The chain joins TRBV14 to TRBJ2-5; D is possibly TRBD2 (5 bases). The V gene lost 3 bases and the J gene lost 2 bases, with 7 bases spanning the gap. CDR1 is SGHDN, CDR2 FVKESK, per germline. The CDR3 has 13 amino acids. CDR3: CASSQWTQETQYF. As DNA, the CDR3 is TGTGCCAGCAGCCAGTGGACTCAAGAGACCCAGTACTTC.

This clonotype has a count of ten or more. This chain links TRBV6-5 with TRBJ1-1; 7 positions match TRBD1. V was pared by 5 bases and J by 3 bases, with 6 bases of the junction left unmatched. Germline V gene data show CDR1 as MNHEY and CDR2 as SVGAGI. This CDR3 contains 14 residues. Written as DNA, the CDR3 is TGTGCCAGCAGTGACGCAGGGGGATACACTGAAGCTTTCTTT. This sequence encodes CASSDAGGYTEAFF.

This clonotype was seen a handful of times. The gene calls are TRBV7-8 and TRBJ2-7; possibly TRBD2 for D (6 bases). The CDR3 sequence is 15 residues long. CDR1 SGHVS and CDR2 FQNEAQ come from the germline V gene. The V gene lost 1 base and the J gene lost 2 bases, with 12 bases spanning the gap. CDR3 in amino acids: CASSLEVAVPYEQYF. CDR3 DNA: TGTGCCAGCAGCTTAGAGGTAGCGGTGCCCTACGAGCAGTACTTC.

With regard to this clonotype: No conserved phenylalanine or tryptophan ends this CDR3, so it is likely a read error. The J gene is TRBJ2-7, the V gene TRBV29-1; 9 bases match TRBD2. The V and J ends lost 2 bases and 1 base, in that order; junction bases with no gene match: 6. This CDR3 spans 15 amino acids. CDR1 SQVTM and CDR2 ANQGSEA come from the germline V gene. DNA of the CDR3: TGCAGCGTTGAAAGGATCCTAGCGGGGTCCTACGAGCAGTACTGC. Its protein product is CSVERILAGSYEQYC.

The chain has TRBV7-2 and TRBJ2-3; 11 bases map to TRBD2. Looked up from germline, CDR1 is SGHTA and CDR2 is FQGNSA. The CDR3 consists of 15 residues. V dropped 6 bases and J dropped 2; count of bases not matched to a gene: 4. The CDR3: CASSSGLADTDTQYF. CDR3 coding DNA: TGTGCCAGCAGTTCGGGACTAGCGGACACAGATACGCAGTATTTT.